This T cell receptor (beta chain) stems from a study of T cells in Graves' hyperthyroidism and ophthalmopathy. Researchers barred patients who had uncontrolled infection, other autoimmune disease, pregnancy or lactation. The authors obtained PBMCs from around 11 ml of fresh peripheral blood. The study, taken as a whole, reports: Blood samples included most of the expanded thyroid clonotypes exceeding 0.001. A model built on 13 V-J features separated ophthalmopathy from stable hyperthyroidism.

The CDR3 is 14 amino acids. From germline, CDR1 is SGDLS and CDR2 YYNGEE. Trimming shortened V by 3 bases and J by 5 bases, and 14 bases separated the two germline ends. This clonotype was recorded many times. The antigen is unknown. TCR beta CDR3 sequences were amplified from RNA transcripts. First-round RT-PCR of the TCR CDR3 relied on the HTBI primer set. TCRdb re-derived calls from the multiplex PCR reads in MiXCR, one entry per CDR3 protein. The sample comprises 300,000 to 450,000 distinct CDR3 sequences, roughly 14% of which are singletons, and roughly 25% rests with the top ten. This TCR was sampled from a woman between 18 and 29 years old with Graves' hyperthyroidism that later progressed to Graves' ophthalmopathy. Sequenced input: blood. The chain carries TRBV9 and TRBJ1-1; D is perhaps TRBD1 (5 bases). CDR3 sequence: CASSASGRWTEAFF. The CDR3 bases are TGTGCCAGCAGCGCTTCAGGGAGGTGGACTGAAGCTTTCTTT.